Shown below are 10 T cell receptor beta chains from a single sample sequenced in a study of OX40 agonist ivuxolimab in advanced cancers. Generated by immunoSEQ multiplex PCR, the TCRdb table keeps only in-frame clones and is missing some. The table shows some 86,000 clones, with about 90% occurring only once. This specimen was CD4+ or CD8+ T cells sorted from blood, taken in a trial of the OX40 agonist ivuxolimab. These receptor sequences come from an adult with an advanced solid tumor such as melanoma, head and neck, liver or kidney cancer.

The genes are TRBV5-1 and TRBJ1-6; TRBD1 is a possible D gene (5 bases). CDR3 size: 16 residues. Trimming left V 0 bases short and J 8 bases short, with 15 bases between. Germline V gene lookup returns CDR1 SGHRS and CDR2 YFSETQ. The CDR3 protein is CASSLASGGIDSPLHF. The CDR3 DNA follows: TGCGCCAGCAGCTTGGCCAGTGGGGGGATCGATTCACCCCTCCACTTT.

V gene TRBV7-2 combines with J gene TRBJ2-1, with a tentative D call TRBD1 (5 bases). Germline assignment: CDR1 SGHTA and CDR2 FQGNSA. V lost 5 bases and J 0 bases, leaving 14 bases between the germline ends. The CDR3 runs 16 residues. CDR3 residues: CASSPHTGLSYNEQFF. CDR3 bases: TGTGCCAGCAGCCCACACACAGGCCTCTCCTACAATGAGCAGTTCTTC.

This chain uses TRBV19 with TRBJ1-5; D unclear. Trimming removed 3 bases from V and 1 base from J, with 13 bases in between. The V gene's germline CDR1 is LNHDA and CDR2 SQIVND (reference sequence). The CDR3 extends over 16 amino acids. In nucleotides, the CDR3 is TGTGCCAGTAGTATGGGAAAGATGTTGAGCAATCAGCCCCAGCATTTT. It codes for CASSMGKMLSNQPQHF.

The CDR3 DNA is TGCGCCAGCAGTTCCGGGACAGGGGGTTCCCAATATAGCAATCAGCCCCAGCATTTT. Its protein product is CASSSGTGGSQYSNQPQHF. The chain joins TRBV10-2 to TRBJ1-5, with TRBD1 identical over 11 bases. CDR1 and CDR2 (germline): WSHSY, SAAADI. CDR3 length: 19 amino acids. After removal of 5 bases from V and 0 bases from J, the junction contained 12 bases not matched to a gene.

The chain has TRBV28 and TRBJ1-1, with 9 bases lining up with TRBD1. V gave up 10 bases and J gave up 4 bases; unmatched junction bases: 16. Germline V gene sequence: CDR1 MDHEN, CDR2 SYDVKM. CDR3 length: 16 residues. The CDR3 loop reads CATNPPYRGLSTEAFF. For the CDR3, the DNA is TGTGCCACAAACCCCCCATACAGGGGGCTAAGCACTGAAGCTTTCTTT.

This sequence joins TRBV5-1 and TRBJ1-5, with a possible D match to TRBD1 (5 bases). CDR1 SGHRS and CDR2 YFSETQ come from the germline V gene. This CDR3 contains 13 residues. Between the trimmed V and J ends, which lost 5 bases and 4 bases, there was a span of 10 bases. CDR3: CASSSGLNQPQHF. The DNA for the CDR3 is TGCGCCAGCAGTTCGGGGCTTAATCAGCCCCAGCATTTT.

J is TRBJ2-2 and V is TRBV9; D uncertain. The CDR3 runs to 16 residues. Germline V gene lookup returns CDR1 SGDLS and CDR2 YYNGEE. Trimming took off 0 bases at V and 0 bases at J, with 9 bases between the two ends. For the CDR3, the DNA is TGTGCCAGCAGCGTAGATTGGACCTCGAACACCGGGGAGCTGTTTTTT. It yields the protein CASSVDWTSNTGELFF.

V gene TRBV5-1 combines with J gene TRBJ1-6; D perhaps matches TRBD1 (5 bases). Germline V lookup: CDR1 SGHRS, CDR2 YFSETQ. The CDR3 sequence is 13 residues long. V was cut by 0 bases and J by 14 bases, with 12 bases left in between. The CDR3: CASSLAGLSALHF. The CDR3, as DNA: TGCGCCAGCAGCTTGGCGGGGCTCTCAGCCCTCCACTTT.

V and J are TRBV2 and TRBJ2-5; 8 bases are a match to TRBD1. With 5 bases clipped from V and 4 bases from J, the junction kept 6 bases outside the gene matches. Germline loops: CDR1 SNHLY, CDR2 FYNNEI. This CDR3 contains 14 residues. The CDR3 region is CASSSGQDRETQYF. The CDR3 DNA is TGTGCCAGCAGTTCGGGACAGGATCGAGAGACCCAGTACTTC.

The CDR3 reads CASSLGGGSPYEQYV. The DNA of the CDR3 is TGTGCCAGCAGCTTGGGAGGTGGGTCCCCTTACGAGCAGTACGTC. The chain uses TRBV5-8 and TRBJ2-7; D is undetermined. Between the trimmed V and J ends, which lost 0 bases and 4 bases, there was a span of 14 bases. The CDR3 has 15 residues. Germline V lookup: CDR1 SGHTS, CDR2 YDEGEE.